This T cell receptor beta chain stems from a study of high-grade serous ovarian cancer treatment subgroups. In the study overall: Each sample yielded on average 7,494 unique TCR beta rearrangements from 11,000 to 15,000 reads. General study results and limits: Tumors within one patient showed repertoire similarity of roughly 0.095 to 0.8. Clonal relatedness tracked neoantigen level, and by trend copy number and mutation load.

Tumor samples were obtained before definitive surgery or chemotherapy. Sequencing was performed with immunoSEQ multiplex PCR; in TCRdb, only in-frame clones are kept and a portion is missing. The sample records a few thousand clones, roughly 82% being singletons. The CDR3 totals 15 residues. Germline V CDR1 and CDR2: SGHDN, FVKESK. The V end was cut by 4 bases, the J end by 8 bases, with 17 bases between. A remark on this clone: The antigen remains undetermined.

The clonotype comes from a human donor with high-grade serous ovarian cancer. The rearrangement links TRBV14 to TRBJ1-4; no reliable D call. The sample comprised tumor tissue. CDR3 residues: CASSLRPTPQEKLFF. The CDR3, as DNA: TGTGCCAGCAGCCTCCGACCCACGCCGCAGGAAAAACTGTTTTTT.